The 10 T cell receptor beta chains below come from one sample, sequenced in a study of CD8 T cells in Susac syndrome. Random hexamers primed reverse transcription of roughly 0.5 to 1 ug RNA. MiXCR was run by TCRdb on the immunoSEQ multiplex PCR reads, yielding one entry per CDR3 protein. There are 150,000 to 160,000 distinct CDR3 sequences in the sample; about 95% occur only once, and approximately 0.15% lies in the top ten. Specimen: CD4+ T cells from PBMCs. Source of these receptors: a human donor with Susac syndrome.

The V gene is TRBV25-1, the J gene TRBJ1-2, with 9 bases fitting TRBD1. CDR1 is MGHDK and CDR2 is SYGVNS in the germline V gene. The CDR3 has 15 amino acids. V trimming: 4 bases; J trimming: 9 bases; junction bases outside the gene matches: 12. CDR3 region: CASSGRSDRGVRYTF. In DNA, the CDR3 is TGTGCCAGCAGTGGTCGTTCGGACAGGGGAGTTCGCTACACCTTC.

This clonotype was recorded only once. The chain is built from TRBV14 and TRBJ1-5; D uncertain. CDR1 is SGHDN, CDR2 FVKESK, per germline. The CDR3 contains 13 residues. Trimming cost V 1 base and J 3 bases, with 4 bases left between them. CDR3: CASSQGINQPQHF. CDR3 coding DNA: TGTGCCAGCAGCCAAGGGATCAATCAGCCCCAGCATTTT.

CDR3 nucleotide sequence: TGTGCCAGCAGCGTATCAGGGAACGGAGAATCCTACGAGCAGTACTTC. Its protein product is CASSVSGNGESYEQYF. This chain connects TRBV9 to TRBJ2-7; D may be TRBD1 (5 bases). The CDR3 runs to 16 residues. Looked up from germline, CDR1 is SGDLS and CDR2 is YYNGEE. Between the trimmed V and J ends, which lost 1 base and 1 base, there was a span of 15 bases.

The chain joins TRBV29-1 to TRBJ1-2, with D unresolved. This CDR3 contains 12 residues. Germline-derived CDR1 and CDR2 are SQVTM and ANQGSEA. Trimming took 4 bases from V and 3 from J, leaving 9 bases between them. CDR3 bases: TGCAGCGTTGGTCAGGAGTACTATGGCTACACCTTC. Amino acids: CSVGQEYYGYTF.

The V gene is TRBV5-1, the J gene TRBJ1-2; TRBD1 matches at 8 bases. CDR1 is SGHRS, CDR2 YFSETQ, per germline. The CDR3 sequence is 15 residues long. V was clipped by 0 bases and J by 6 bases; unmatched bases: 7. CDR3 residues: CASSLEGQVGHGYTF. In nucleotides, the CDR3 is TGCGCCAGCAGCTTGGAGGGACAGGTGGGCCATGGCTACACCTTC. The complete variable domain, with remaining parts taken from reference TRBV5-1 and TRBJ1-2, reads KAGVTQTPRYLIKTRGQQVTLSCSPISGHRSVSWYQQTPGQGLQFLFEYFSETQRNKGNFPGRFSGRQFSNSRSEMNVSTLELGDSALYLCASSLEGQVGHGYTFGSGTRLTVV.

This chain uses TRBV20-1 with TRBJ1-5; D may be TRBD1 (5 bases). This CDR3 has 13 amino acids. Deletions cut 7 bases from V and 5 bases from J, with 15 bases between. Looked up from germline, CDR1 is DFQATT and CDR2 is SNEGSKA (reference sequence). The CDR3 DNA follows: TGCAGTGTCAACCAGGGTAGGGATCAGCCCCAGCATTTT. Translating it yields CSVNQGRDQPQHF.

This sequence joins TRBV10-3 and TRBJ2-5; TRBD1 aligns across 10 bases. Germline V gene data show CDR1 as ENHRY and CDR2 as SYGVKD. V dropped 0 bases and J dropped 6; count of bases not matched to a gene: 4. The CDR3 contains 15 residues. For the CDR3, the DNA is TGTGCCATCAGTGAGTCGAGGGACAGGGGCCAGACCCAGTACTTC. The encoded protein is CAISESRDRGQTQYF.

The chain employs TRBV12-3 or TRBV12-4 and TRBJ2-7; D call uncertain. V was shortened by 4 bases and J by 3 bases, with 10 bases between the two germline ends. CDR3 size: 13 residues. In DNA, the CDR3 is TGTGCCAGCAGTTCACAGACTTTCTACGAGCAGTACTTC. This sequence encodes CASSSQTFYEQYF.

The chain recombines TRBV20-1 with TRBJ2-5; D remains ambiguous. This CDR3 is 11 amino acids long. The V gene's germline CDR1 is DFQATT and CDR2 SNEGSKA (reference sequence). Trimming stripped 0 bases from V and 7 bases from J, with 6 bases between. The CDR3 here is CSARDGATQYF. The CDR3, as DNA: TGCAGTGCTAGAGATGGAGCGACCCAGTACTTC.

V gene TRBV6-2 or TRBV6-3 combines with J gene TRBJ1-2, with 7 bases matching TRBD1. This CDR3 has 14 amino acids. Losses at the gene ends were 11 bases for V and 2 bases for J; bases not matched to a gene: 11. CDR1 is MNHEY, CDR2 SVGEGT, per germline. CDR3 coding DNA: TGTGCCGCCAATCCGGGACAGAGAAACTATGGCTACACCTTC. Residues: CAANPGQRNYGYTF.